The TCR beta chain under discussion was sequenced for a study of pediatric ulcerative colitis. V was clipped by 5 bases and J by 3 bases; unmatched bases: 6. In germline, CDR1 is SGHDN, CDR2 FVKESK. This CDR3 spans 15 amino acids. This table comes from immunoSEQ multiplex PCR, and its TCRdb copy is limited to in-frame clones, with some not included. The sample has about 64,000 clones, 77% seen once; the top ten hold around 5%. The V and J genes are TRBV14 and TRBJ2-7; 11 positions agree with TRBD1. This TCR was recovered from a boy between 5 and 17 years old with moderate ulcerative colitis. The sample consisted of blood. The CDR3 reads CASSEPGQGDYEQYF. The CDR3 nucleotides are TGTGCCAGCAGCGAGCCGGGACAGGGGGACTACGAGCAGTACTTC.